This TCR beta chain was sequenced in a study of cytomegalovirus exposure and HLA in healthy donors. In the study overall: Early on, a data release was issued that held 80 million or so unique TCRs from HLA-typed donors.

V was pared by 5 bases and J by 6 bases, with 16 bases between. Per the germline V gene, CDR1 is LNHDA and CDR2 is SQIVND (reference sequence). This CDR3 contains 14 residues. The PCR used 60 Vbeta and 13 Jbeta primers. Produced via immunoSEQ multiplex PCR; TCRdb's table is partial and in-frame only. The sample holds 150,000 to 200,000 clones, 80% to 90% seen once. The chain combines TRBV19 with TRBJ1-1, with D tentatively TRBD1 (6 bases). This TCR was sampled from a man aged 18-30 years in good health and CMV-seropositive. Sample: PBMCs. Here the CDR3 reads CASSLQGHKPEAFF. As DNA, the CDR3 is TGTGCCAGTAGTCTCCAGGGGCATAAGCCTGAAGCTTTCTTT.